Here is one T cell receptor (beta chain) with its context. This CDR3 contains 14 residues. Germline CDR1 reads MGHDK; CDR2 reads SYGVNS. V dropped 4 bases and J dropped 4; count of bases not matched to a gene: 5. This sample is drawn from a study of blood T cell repertoires in COVID-19. Study summary: The United States, Italy and Spain provided the acute and convalescent COVID-19 samples. Nucleic acid was either cDNA or gDNA, and it came from T cells, B-cell-depleted T cells, or PBMCs.

Authors' data handling: Reference gene primers were amplified, and this amplification served to estimate nucleated cell counts. Repertoires were generated with immunoSEQ multiplex PCR, while TCRdb's copy carries only in-frame clones and drops some. The D gene and trimming were derived from the DNA, and the V and J assignments and clone size from that table. The top ten hold under 3.5% of the sample, which has a few hundred thousand clones, roughly 89% seen once. The chain uses TRBV25-1 and TRBJ2-3; 7 bases are a match to TRBD2. The receptor comes from a woman aged 30 to 39 with active or convalescent COVID-19. The sequencing input was peripheral blood. CDR3 nucleotide sequence: TGTGCCAGCAGTGTGGGGGGGGTCGCAGATACGCAGTATTTT. It specifies CASSVGGVADTQYF.